This TCR beta chain was captured by sequencing in a study of spatial heterogeneity in lung cancer. This clonotype was observed at least ten times. As yet, its antigen is unknown. This CDR3 is built from 13 residues. Trimming stripped 3 bases from V and 11 bases from J, with 14 bases between. Germline V gives CDR1 SEHNR, CDR2 FQNEAQ (reference sequence). MiXCR, run by TCRdb on the 5' RACE reads, gives a single entry per CDR3 protein. The sample shows 100,000 or so distinct CDR3 sequences, 3.5% to 5% of them seen only once. Time point described: sample taken at primary tumor resection. Study findings and constraints: Mutation tallies in tumors tracked expanded intratumoral alpha and beta TCR counts.

The sequence derives from a male donor with early-stage non-small cell lung cancer. The J gene is TRBJ2-1, the V gene TRBV7-9; D may be TRBD1 or TRBD2 (5 bases each). The material was lung tumor tissue, obtained at surgery. The chain's CDR3 is CASSFDSGTKQFF. DNA of the CDR3: TGTGCCAGCAGCTTCGACAGCGGAACTAAGCAGTTCTTC.